A selection of T cell receptor beta chains follows, all from one sample in a study of technical replicates of blood from a handful of donors. Sequencing used immunoSEQ multiplex PCR; TCRdb keeps in-frame clones, though not all of them. The table shows nearly 90,000 clones, with more than 85% occurring only once. Sample: T cells isolated from PBMCs. The receptor source for this set is a human donor in good health. The conserved cysteine and the conserved F or W are not part of the CDR3 here.

TRBV7-2	ASSRGALYGYT
TRBV20-1	SAGQLYEQY
TRBV4-1	ASSQVIDRDDEQY
TRBV28	ASSLWEREDPKNIQY
TRBV30	AWREGRELEYEQY
TRBV27	ASSLVLRSAGELF
TRBV19	ASSPHGKAVRGVNTEAF
TRBV6-5	ASSYSSRGPYEQY
TRBV5-1	ASSLAVSSYEQY
TRBV7-9	ASSSQVDSQETQY
TRBV5-6	ASSGHGTGLY
TRBV6-1	ASSGEQGAQQPQH
TRBV6-5	ASSYVGTGTDTQY
TRBV19	ASSISSRGSYEQY
TRBV5-1	ASSPGTSDTGELF
TRBV27	ASSLSPAGASYEQY
TRBV4-1	ASSLRQGSQPQH
TRBV5-1	ASSVTGDSNQPQH
TRBV21-1	ASTQRGGGQFDEQY
TRBV18	ASSPPGDSGNTIY
TRBV5-1	ASSSDRELYEQY
TRBV6-5	ASSYLVAGTQETQY
TRBV5-1	ASSLGTSGRGEYEQY
TRBV10-3	AISDLTSDEQY
TRBV6-1	ASSERGRERLGEQY
TRBV6-1	ASSGGQTTNEKLF
TRBV27	ASSPTGGREQY
TRBV14	ASSQAQDPSYYGYT
TRBV2	ASSDLGQGIHEQY
TRBV28	ASSLVAGGYEQY
TRBV28	ASSLSAAPGYEQY